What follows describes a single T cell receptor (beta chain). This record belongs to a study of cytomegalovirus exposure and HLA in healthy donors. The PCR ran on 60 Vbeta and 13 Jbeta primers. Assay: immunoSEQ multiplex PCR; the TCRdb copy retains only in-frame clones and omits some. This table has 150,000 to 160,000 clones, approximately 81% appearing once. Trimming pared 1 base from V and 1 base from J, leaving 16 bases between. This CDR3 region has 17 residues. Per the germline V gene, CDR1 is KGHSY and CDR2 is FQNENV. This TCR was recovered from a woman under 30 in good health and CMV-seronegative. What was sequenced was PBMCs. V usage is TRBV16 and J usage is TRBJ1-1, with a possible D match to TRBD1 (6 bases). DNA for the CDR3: TGTGCCAGCAGCCAATATCAGGTCTGGGGGCAGAACACTGAAGCTTTCTTT. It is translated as CASSQYQVWGQNTEAFF. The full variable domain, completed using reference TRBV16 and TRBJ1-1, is GEEVAQTPKHLVRGEGQKAKLYCAPIKGHSYVFWYQQVLKNEFKFLISFQNENVFDETGMPKERFSAKCLPNSPCSLEIQATKLEDSAVYFCASSQYQVWGQNTEAFFGQGTRLTVV.